This T cell receptor (beta chain) appears in the sequencing data of a study of graft-versus-host responses after intestinal transplantation. The CDR3 is 17 amino acids. In germline, CDR1 is MGHRA, CDR2 YSYEKL. The V and J ends lost 7 bases and 4 bases, in that order; junction bases with no gene match: 12. Study results and limitations: Clonal ratios of graft-versus-host to host-versus-graft in allografts were high for patients exhibiting graft-donor T cell macrochimerism. The authors found GvH clones in recipient marrow, some appearing first in ileum or blood.

As to this clone: Its specificity is unknown.

The data were produced by immunoSEQ multiplex PCR, yet TCRdb's version contains in-frame clones alone and is incomplete. Of 90,000 to 130,000 clones in the sample, 85% to 95% were seen once. The source was unstimulated CD4+ T cells sorted from spleen or lymph node cells, collected before transplant. The chain has TRBV4-1 and TRBJ2-1; 11 positions match TRBD2. The receptor comes from a human donor who was the organ donor for an intestinal transplant. CDR3 amino acids: CASKPTPGLAEYNEQFF. CDR3 DNA: TGCGCCAGCAAGCCGACTCCGGGACTAGCGGAGTACAATGAGCAGTTCTTC.